These 28 T cell receptor beta chains came from one sample sequenced in a study of T cells in localized non-small cell lung cancer. The assay was immunoSEQ multiplex PCR, and TCRdb's table has in-frame clones only and misses some. The table has 2,500 to 3,000 clones, 24% seen once. The sequenced sample was lung tumor tissue, obtained before any cancer treatment. The receptor source for this set is a woman aged 35 to 75 with stage I lung adenocarcinoma.

This clone was seen a handful of times. V is TRBV28 and J is TRBJ2-1; 10 positions match TRBD2. V shed 2 bases and J 7 bases; nucleotides not matched to a gene: 8. The germline V gene has CDR1 MDHEN and CDR2 SYDVKM. The CDR3 spans 16 residues. In DNA form, the CDR3 reads TGTGCCAGCAGTTTACTAGGGCTAGCGGGAGAGAATGAGCAGTTCTTC. Encoded protein: CASSLLGLAGENEQFF.

V and J are TRBV4-1 and TRBJ1-5; a possible D gene is TRBD1 (6 bases). CDR3 size: 14 residues. The germline V gene has CDR1 MGHRA and CDR2 YSYEKL. The V end lost 4 bases, the J end lost 3 bases, and 10 bases lay between the germline ends. This CDR3 is CASSLAGDNQPQHF. DNA of the CDR3: TGCGCCAGCAGCCTAGCAGGGGACAATCAGCCCCAGCATTTT.

This clone was seen a few times. The chain joins TRBV6-8 to TRBJ2-2; D perhaps matches TRBD2 (5 bases). V gave up 2 bases and J gave up 5 bases, with 6 bases separating them. This CDR3 is 13 amino acids long. Germline-derived CDR1 and CDR2 are MNHGY and SAAAGT. CDR3 nucleotide sequence: TGTGCCAGCAGTTACCGGGGAACCGGGGAGCTGTTTTTT. As protein: CASSYRGTGELFF.

This clone is labeled as medium-sized. The chain is built from TRBV11-3 and TRBJ2-6; D is possibly TRBD1 (6 bases). CDR1 and CDR2 (germline): SGHNT, YENEEA. There are 14 residues in the CDR3. V was cut by 5 bases and J by 2 bases, with 7 bases left in between. Here the CDR3 reads CASSPGAGANVLTF. The CDR3 DNA is TGTGCCAGCAGCCCAGGGGCTGGGGCCAACGTCCTGACTTTC.

The chain joins TRBV15 to TRBJ1-5; TRBD1 matches 10 bases. Trimming took 1 base from V and 2 from J; bases not matched to a gene: 8. Germline-derived CDR1 and CDR2 are LNHNV and YYDKDF (reference sequence). This CDR3 comprises 18 residues. CDR3 amino acids: CATSRGGTGDPGNQPQHF. The DNA for the CDR3 is TGTGCCACCAGCAGAGGTGGGACAGGGGATCCTGGCAATCAGCCCCAGCATTTT.

This clone was counted only a few times. The chain couples TRBV18 to TRBJ2-7, with 8 bases fitting TRBD1. J was trimmed by 3 bases and V by 6 bases; bases with no gene match: 13. The CDR3 length is 16 residues. The germline gives CDR1 KGHSH, CDR2 LQKENI. CDR3 sequence: CASSRQGRYVDYEQYF. DNA of the CDR3: TGTGCCAGCTCGAGACAGGGGAGATATGTCGACTACGAGCAGTACTTC.

The chain has TRBV18 and TRBJ2-2, with D uncertain. The CDR3 contains 16 residues. The germline V gene has CDR1 KGHSH and CDR2 LQKENI. V lost 8 bases and J lost 6, with 22 bases in between. This CDR3 reads CASTRVQTNPPGELFF. The CDR3 DNA follows: TGTGCCAGCACCCGCGTCCAGACGAATCCCCCCGGGGAGCTGTTTTTT.

In its sample, this clone was seen a few times. This chain joins TRBV28 and TRBJ1-1; 7 positions match TRBD1. This CDR3 has 15 residues. The V and J ends lost 5 bases and 1 base, in that order; junction bases with no gene match: 7. CDR1 and CDR2 (germline): MDHEN, SYDVKM. The CDR3: CASSPLTGQNTEAFF. CDR3 bases: TGTGCCAGCAGTCCTTTGACAGGGCAGAACACTGAAGCTTTCTTT.

The chain links TRBV29-1 to TRBJ1-4, with D perhaps TRBD1 (5 bases). Germline V CDR1 and CDR2: SQVTM, ANQGSEA. CDR3 length equals 13 residues. Trimming removed 0 bases at V and 3 bases at J, with 5 bases between. The CDR3 coding sequence is TGCAGCGTTGAAGAAGGGGCTAATGAAAAACTGTTTTTT. Amino acids: CSVEEGANEKLFF.

A few counts support this clone. The chain couples TRBV29-1 to TRBJ1-4; 7 bases agree with TRBD1. CDR3 length equals 15 residues. Germline values: CDR1 SQVTM, CDR2 ANQGSEA. The trim removed 6 bases at V and 1 base at J, leaving 8 bases unmatched. The CDR3 region is CSVGGDRVTNEKLFF. In nucleotides, the CDR3 is TGCAGCGTGGGAGGTGACAGGGTAACTAATGAAAAACTGTTTTTT.

This chain uses TRBV6-8 with TRBJ1-1, with a tentative D call TRBD1 (5 bases). This CDR3 spans 14 amino acids. CDR1 and CDR2 from the germline V gene are MNHGY and SAAAGT. V was trimmed by 6 bases and J by 6 bases, leaving 17 bases between them. The CDR3 bases are TGTGCCAGCAGCCCCCTTAGGGACGACGCTGAAGCTTTCTTT. As protein: CASSPLRDDAEAFF.

The V and J genes are TRBV18 and TRBJ2-5; the match to TRBD2 covers 13 bases. Germline V gives CDR1 KGHSH, CDR2 LQKENI. The CDR3 loop spans 19 amino acids. The V segment lost 5 bases and the J segment 5 bases; nucleotides outside the gene matches: 17. CDR3 loop: CASSSFPGTSGASRETQYF. CDR3 sequence (DNA): TGTGCCAGCTCATCGTTCCCCGGGACTAGCGGGGCCAGTCGGGAGACCCAGTACTTC.

This chain links TRBV9 with TRBJ2-2, with D tentatively TRBD2 (5 bases). Trimming removed 7 bases at V and 4 bases at J, with 11 bases between. The CDR3 is 13 amino acids. Germline-derived CDR1 and CDR2 are SGDLS and YYNGEE. CDR3 nucleotide sequence: TGTGCCAGCCGGACTGATCCCACCGGGGAGCTGTTTTTT. Encoded protein: CASRTDPTGELFF.

There are a few counts of this clone. This chain connects TRBV28 to TRBJ1-2, with D uncertain. Germline loops: CDR1 MDHEN, CDR2 SYDVKM. Trimming took off 2 bases at V and 4 bases at J, with 11 bases between the two ends. This CDR3 is built from 14 residues. CDR3 loop: CASSLNADTYGYTF. CDR3 coding DNA: TGTGCCAGCAGTTTAAATGCTGATACCTATGGCTACACCTTC.

The rearrangement joins TRBV15 to TRBJ2-5, with TRBD1 identical over 7 bases. Trimming removed 5 bases from V and 4 bases from J; junction bases left unmatched: 10. This CDR3 is 15 amino acids long. Germline CDR1 and CDR2: LNHNV and YYDKDF (reference sequence). CDR3 residues: CATSGYRQGGETQYF. The CDR3, as DNA: TGTGCCACCAGCGGGTATCGACAGGGTGGAGAGACCCAGTACTTC.

The chain links TRBV25-1 to TRBJ2-4, with D uncertain. V lost 7 bases and J 0 bases, leaving 16 bases between the germline ends. This CDR3 region has 16 residues. Germline loops: CDR1 MGHDK, CDR2 SYGVNS. This chain's CDR3 is CASTTILQIAKNIQYF. Here the CDR3 DNA reads TGTGCCAGCACCACCATTTTACAGATAGCCAAAAACATTCAGTACTTC.

In this sample, this clone is large. The chain is built from TRBV11-3 and TRBJ2-7; 12 positions agree with TRBD2. In germline, CDR1 is SGHNT, CDR2 YENEEA. V shed 3 bases, J shed 2 bases, and the junction held 11 bases outside the gene matches. The CDR3 covers 18 residues. CDR3 coding DNA: TGTGCCAGCAGCTTGATGAGACTAGCGGGAGAGGGCGCCTACGAGCAGTACTTC. This gives the protein CASSLMRLAGEGAYEQYF.

The chain couples TRBV11-3 to TRBJ1-2, with D uncertain. Germline-derived CDR1 and CDR2 are SGHNT and YENEEA. This CDR3 region has 14 residues. Trimming took off 3 bases at V and 5 bases at J, with 13 bases between the two ends. The CDR3 nucleotides read TGTGCCAGCAGCTTGGGCGGTCGGAATTATGGCTACACCTTC. It translates to CASSLGGRNYGYTF.

This rearrangement joins TRBV12-1 to TRBJ2-5; TRBD2 was called by the table and not checked on the DNA. TRBV12-1 is described as a pseudogene. CDR3 size: 17 residues. CDR3 nucleotides: TGTGCCAGCAGCTTTTTGCCAAGAGGGCTGGGACAAGAGACCCAGTACTTC. This gives the protein CASSFLPRGLGQETQYF.

V is TRBV6-8 and J is TRBJ2-7; 8 bases fit TRBD2. CDR1 is MNHGY and CDR2 is SAAAGT in the germline V gene. Unmatched junction bases numbered 13, after V lost 0 bases and J lost 3 bases. The CDR3 length is 18 residues. CDR3 in amino acids: CASSYSTPGGEGLYEQYF. The CDR3 DNA sequence: TGTGCCAGCAGTTACTCGACGCCCGGGGGGGAAGGACTCTACGAGCAGTACTTC.

The V call is TRBV6-8, the J call TRBJ1-1, with D possibly TRBD1 on 6 matching bases. Deletions cut 6 bases from V and 2 bases from J, with 10 bases between. This CDR3 comprises 13 residues. Germline-derived CDR1 and CDR2 are MNHGY and SAAAGT. CDR3 nucleotides: TGTGCCAGCAGATCGACAGGAAACACTGAAGCTTTCTTT. Translating it yields CASRSTGNTEAFF.

The CDR3 protein is CSVPGQMNTEAFF. The CDR3 nucleotides read TGCAGCGTGCCGGGACAGATGAACACTGAAGCTTTCTTT. The J gene is TRBJ1-1, the V gene TRBV29-1, with 7 bases matching TRBD1. The ends lost 6 bases at V and 0 bases at J; junction bases unmatched: 4. The CDR3 is 13 residues long. From germline, CDR1 is SQVTM and CDR2 ANQGSEA.

The chain employs TRBV29-1 and TRBJ2-3; the D is unclear. The CDR3 has 16 amino acids. Trimming cost V 7 bases and J 0 bases, with 20 bases left between them. CDR1 SQVTM and CDR2 ANQGSEA come from the germline V gene. CDR3 amino acids: CSATPLEGRSTDTQYF. Here the CDR3 DNA reads TGCAGCGCGACTCCCCTCGAAGGGCGCAGCACAGATACGCAGTATTTT.

The table lists this clone with a few counts. This chain links TRBV19 with TRBJ2-2, with D perhaps assigned TRBD1 or TRBD2 (6 bases each). This CDR3 comprises 14 residues. Germline CDR1 and CDR2: LNHDA and SQIVND (reference sequence). DNA of the CDR3: TGTGGGCGCCGGGGGCCTACGAACACCGGGGAGCTGTTTTTT. Its protein product is CGRRGPTNTGELFF. The full variable domain, rest sourced from reference TRBV19 and TRBJ2-2, is DGGITQSPKYLFRKEGQNVTLSCEQNLNHDAMYWYRQDPGQGLRLIYYSQIVNDFQKGDIAEGYSVSREKKESFPLTVTSAQKNPTAFYLCGRRGPTNTGELFFGEGSRLTVL.

The chain is built from TRBV18 and TRBJ1-2, with 9 bases aligning to TRBD1. V lost 3 bases and J lost 4; bases outside the gene matches: 6. This CDR3 region has 15 residues. Germline V gene data show CDR1 as KGHSH and CDR2 as LQKENI. The CDR3 protein is CASSPPTGGLYGYTF. In nucleotides, the CDR3 is TGTGCCAGCTCACCGCCAACAGGGGGCCTCTATGGCTACACCTTC.

This clone has more than one count but fewer than ten. The J gene is TRBJ2-2, the V gene TRBV9, with D maybe TRBD2 (6 bases). V shed 2 bases and J shed 6 bases, with 17 bases lying between them. CDR1 SGDLS and CDR2 YYNGEE come from the germline V gene. This CDR3 is built from 16 residues. In nucleotides, the CDR3 is TGTGCCAGCAGCGTCTGGGACTCCTTCCGATCCGGGGAGCTGTTTTTT. As protein: CASSVWDSFRSGELFF.

The chain uses TRBV19 and TRBJ2-1, with 13 bases identical to TRBD2. The CDR3 is made up of 16 amino acids. Germline lookup yields CDR1 LNHDA and CDR2 SQIVND (reference sequence). The junction had 5 bases not matched to a gene; V was cut back by 9 bases and J by 0 bases. This CDR3 is CASTTSGGASYNEQFF. In DNA, the CDR3 is TGTGCCAGCACCACTAGCGGGGGGGCCTCCTACAATGAGCAGTTCTTC. The whole variable domain, remainder taken from reference TRBV19 and TRBJ2-1, is DGGITQSPKYLFRKEGQNVTLSCEQNLNHDAMYWYRQDPGQGLRLIYYSQIVNDFQKGDIAEGYSVSREKKESFPLTVTSAQKNPTAFYLCASTTSGGASYNEQFFGPGTRLTVL.

The chain combines TRBV25-1 with TRBJ1-1; 10 nucleotides line up with TRBD1. Per germline, CDR1 MGHDK and CDR2 SYGVNS. The CDR3 sequence is 15 residues long. With V trimmed by 5 bases and J by 0 bases, 3 bases remained unmatched. The CDR3 nucleotides read TGTGCCAGCAGTTGGGACAGGGGCGTGAACACTGAAGCTTTCTTT. Protein: CASSWDRGVNTEAFF.